A single T cell receptor beta chain is shown here with its context. The record originates from a study of blood T cell repertoires in COVID-19. Study summary: The analysed material was cDNA or gDNA that came from T cells, B-cell-depleted T cells, or PBMCs.

Germline assignment: CDR1 MDHEN and CDR2 SYDVKM. Trimming took 5 bases from V and 12 from J, leaving 15 bases between them. The CDR3 is made up of 12 amino acids. Study processing details: Cell counts per sample came from amplifying reference gene primers. The repertoire was sequenced with immunoSEQ multiplex PCR; TCRdb's copy has only in-frame clones and lacks some. From that table come the V and J calls and clone size; the DNA was used to work out D and trimming. Of roughly 97,000 clones listed, 60% to 85% were seen once; the top ten hold 6.5% to 9%. This receptor was obtained from a man aged 65-85 years with acute or convalescent COVID-19. This chain connects TRBV28 to TRBJ2-3; perhaps TRBD2 as D (5 bases). Sequencing input: peripheral blood. The CDR3 sequence: CASSPGINEQYF. The CDR3 bases are TGTGCCAGCAGTCCCGGGATTAATGAACAGTATTTT.